A single sample gave rise to the 21 T cell receptor beta chains below, sequenced in a study of blood T cell repertoires in COVID-19. Profiled with immunoSEQ multiplex PCR; TCRdb holds only in-frame clones, not every one. The sample lists some 240,000 clones, about 88% seen once, with 6.6% in the top ten. Input material: PBMCs or T cells enriched from blood (not recorded which). Source of these receptors: a woman aged 45-60 years who had been exposed to COVID-19.

The gene calls are TRBV5-1 and TRBJ2-5; tentatively, D is TRBD1 (6 bases). Trimming removed 3 bases from V and 3 bases from J, with 12 bases in between. CDR3 length: 14 amino acids. The germline V gene encodes CDR1 SGHRS and CDR2 YFSETQ. CDR3 nucleotides: TGCGCCAGCAGCTCCGGACAGCAAGAAGAGACCCAGTACTTC. This encodes CASSSGQQEETQYF.

The chain uses TRBV6-5 and TRBJ1-4; 8 nucleotides align to TRBD1. Germline values: CDR1 MNHEY, CDR2 SVGAGI. The CDR3 length is 14 residues. Trimming removed 6 bases from V and 7 bases from J; junction bases left unmatched: 7. The CDR3: CASSTGTGVEKLFF. CDR3 sequence (DNA): TGTGCCAGCAGCACCGGGACAGGTGTTGAAAAACTGTTTTTT.

This rearrangement joins TRBV5-1 to TRBJ2-3, with 12 bases fitting TRBD2. Germline values: CDR1 SGHRS, CDR2 YFSETQ. This CDR3 has 19 amino acids. Losses at the gene ends were 0 bases for V and 5 bases for J; bases not matched to a gene: 13. The CDR3 region has the DNA TGCGCCAGCAGCTTGGATTGGGGGACTAGCGGGTCTTTGGGAGATACGCAGTATTTT. It codes for CASSLDWGTSGSLGDTQYF. Variable domain in full (rest from reference TRBV5-1 and TRBJ2-3): KAGVTQTPRYLIKTRGQQVTLSCSPISGHRSVSWYQQTPGQGLQFLFEYFSETQRNKGNFPGRFSGRQFSNSRSEMNVSTLELGDSALYLCASSLDWGTSGSLGDTQYFGPGTRLTVL.

This chain connects TRBV29-1 to TRBJ2-3, with 7 bases that match TRBD1. J gave up 1 base and V 2 bases, and 9 bases lay outside the gene matches. The length of the CDR3 is 16 residues. CDR1 and CDR2 (germline): SQVTM, ANQGSEA. CDR3 residues: CSVERRSGQGTDTQYF. DNA of the CDR3: TGCAGCGTTGAAAGAAGGTCCGGACAGGGCACAGATACGCAGTATTTT.

The chain couples TRBV5-1 to TRBJ2-2; D remains unclear. V lost 4 bases and J 1 base, leaving 14 bases between the germline ends. CDR1 and CDR2 from the germline V gene are SGHRS and YFSETQ. The CDR3 has 16 amino acids. CDR3 in amino acids: CASSARTVGNTGELFF. CDR3 DNA sequence: TGCGCCAGCAGCGCTAGAACTGTAGGGAACACCGGGGAGCTGTTTTTT.

This clone was counted once. In nucleotides, the CDR3 is TGTGCCAGCAGCGGACAGGGGGCGGGACAGCCCCAGCATTTT. Translation: CASSGQGAGQPQHF. The chain joins TRBV7-9 to TRBJ1-5, with TRBD1 identical over 11 bases. J was trimmed by 7 bases and V by 5 bases; bases with no gene match: 4. There are 14 residues in the CDR3. Germline V gene data show CDR1 as SEHNR and CDR2 as FQNEAQ (reference sequence). Complete variable domain (other parts from reference TRBV7-9 and TRBJ1-5): DTGVSQNPRHKITKRGQNVTFRCDPISEHNRLYWYRQTLGQGPEFLTYFQNEAQLEKSRLLSDRFSAERPKGSFSTLEIQRTEQGDSAMYLCASSGQGAGQPQHFGDGTRLSIL.

The sample holds a few counts of this clone. The chain combines TRBV7-2 with TRBJ1-4; D possibly corresponds to TRBD1 (5 bases). The germline CDR1 and CDR2 sequences are SGHTA and FQGNSA. V lost 5 bases and J lost 10, with 17 bases in between. The CDR3 runs 14 residues. This chain's CDR3 is CASSHTLGGGKLFF. The CDR3 DNA reads as TGTGCCAGCAGCCACACCCTAGGCGGGGGAAAACTGTTTTTT.

For the CDR3, the DNA is TGTGCCAGCTCACCACCGCTAGGGAACACTGAAGCTTTCTTT. This translates into CASSPPLGNTEAFF. The chain carries TRBV18 and TRBJ1-1; D not certain. V was trimmed by 0 bases and J by 1 base, leaving 6 bases between them. This CDR3 region has 14 residues. Germline assignment: CDR1 KGHSH and CDR2 LQKENI.

This chain joins TRBV27 and TRBJ2-7, with 8 bases lining up with TRBD1. Germline V gene data show CDR1 as MNHEY and CDR2 as SMNVEV (reference sequence). The length of the CDR3 is 14 residues. The ends lost 5 bases at V and 3 bases at J; junction bases unmatched: 6. CDR3 DNA: TGTGCCAGCAGTCGACAGGGGTACCACTACGAGCAGTACTTC. As protein: CASSRQGYHYEQYF.

The chain joins TRBV2 to TRBJ1-2; 8 nucleotides line up with TRBD1. This CDR3 contains 14 residues. Unmatched junction bases numbered 3, after V lost 4 bases and J lost 2 bases. CDR1 and CDR2 from the germline V gene are SNHLY and FYNNEI. The CDR3 protein is CASSVNRGNYGYTF. The CDR3 nucleotides read TGTGCCAGCAGTGTTAACAGGGGGAACTATGGCTACACCTTC.

The chain couples TRBV21-1 to TRBJ1-4. TRBV21-1 is a pseudogene segment. The CDR3 extends over 9 amino acids. CDR3 sequence (DNA): TGTGCTGCGAGAGAAAAACTGTTTTTT. Its translation: CAAREKLFF.

The chain carries TRBV7-8 and TRBJ1-2; TRBD1 aligns across 8 bases. This CDR3 spans 15 amino acids. The trim removed 4 bases at V and 4 bases at J, leaving 8 bases unmatched. Germline CDR1 reads SGHVS; CDR2 reads FQNEAQ. The CDR3 sequence is CASSSLTGESYGYTF. The CDR3 DNA reads as TGTGCCAGCAGCTCCTTGACAGGGGAGAGCTATGGCTACACCTTC. Drawing the rest from reference TRBV7-8 and TRBJ1-2, the complete variable domain is GAGVSQSPRYKVAKRGQDVALRCDPISGHVSLFWYQQALGQGPEFLTYFQNEAQLDKSGLPSDRFFAERPEGSVSTLKIQRTQQEDSAVYLCASSSLTGESYGYTFGSGTRLTVV.

The V and J genes are TRBV28 and TRBJ2-1; 7 positions agree with TRBD2. From germline, CDR1 is MDHEN and CDR2 SYDVKM. The CDR3 sequence is 10 residues long. V shed 10 bases and J 9 bases; nucleotides not matched to a gene: 3. CDR3 bases: TGTGCCACCACGGGGGGTGAGCAGTTCTTC. This gives the protein CATTGGEQFF.

The rearrangement joins TRBV5-1 to TRBJ2-3; 8 bases fit TRBD2. Germline lookup yields CDR1 SGHRS and CDR2 YFSETQ. Trimming cost V 1 base and J 6 bases; bases outside gene matches: 10. The CDR3 runs to 16 residues. The CDR3 DNA sequence: TGCGCCAGCAGCTTGACCAGCGGGGGATCCTTGGATACGCAGTATTTT. Translation: CASSLTSGGSLDTQYF.

This chain connects TRBV28 to TRBJ1-5, with no clear D. CDR3 length: 13 residues. Between the trimmed V and J ends, which lost 10 bases and 4 bases, there was a span of 14 bases. Germline values: CDR1 MDHEN, CDR2 SYDVKM. In nucleotides, the CDR3 is TGTGCCATCGTTGATAGTTGGAATCAGCCCCAGCATTTT. It codes for CAIVDSWNQPQHF.

The chain links TRBV19 to TRBJ2-2; TRBD1 agrees at 7 bases. V lost 5 bases, J lost 7 bases, and 10 bases stayed unmatched. CDR3 length: 15 amino acids. Germline V gene sequence: CDR1 LNHDA, CDR2 SQIVND (reference sequence). CDR3 coding DNA: TGTGCCAGTAGTTTCCCACAGGGGCGGGTCGGGGAGCTGTTTTTT. Translated, it gives CASSFPQGRVGELFF.

This clone was seen a handful of times. This chain links TRBV1 with TRBJ2-7; the table's D call, TRBD2, was not checked against the DNA. TRBV1 is a documented pseudogene. The CDR3 covers 15 residues. CDR3 amino acids: CTSSQEKAPDYEQYF. The CDR3 bases are TGCACCAGCAGCCAAGAGAAAGCGCCGGACTACGAGCAGTACTTC.

This clone was detected only a few times. V usage is TRBV2 and J usage is TRBJ2-7, with D tentatively TRBD1 (5 bases). The length of the CDR3 is 14 residues. The V end was cut by 7 bases, the J end by 2 bases, with 15 bases between. CDR1 and CDR2 from the germline V gene are SNHLY and FYNNEI. CDR3 protein: CASKRRDRAYEQYF. The CDR3 DNA sequence: TGTGCCAGCAAAAGGAGAGACAGAGCCTACGAGCAGTACTTC.

The chain couples TRBV2 to TRBJ2-7, with D unclear. The CDR3 contains 16 residues. The V gene's germline CDR1 is SNHLY and CDR2 FYNNEI. V was cut by 0 bases and J by 2 bases, with 14 bases left in between. Here the CDR3 DNA reads TGTGCCAGCAGTGAAGCCCGAACTTCACTTACCTACGAGCAGTACTTC. Translating gives CASSEARTSLTYEQYF. Based on the CDR3 plus reference TRBV2 and TRBJ2-7, the full variable domain is EPEVTQTPSHQVTQMGQEVILRCVPISNHLYFYWYRQILGQKVEFLVSFYNNEISEKSEIFDDQFSVERPDGSNFTLKIRSTKLEDSAMYFCASSEARTSLTYEQYFGPGTRLTVT.

The CDR3 nucleotides are TGTGCCAGCAGTTTACGGGGGGCGAGGCAGCCCCAGCATTTT. Translating gives CASSLRGARQPQHF. The chain combines TRBV28 with TRBJ1-5, with D possibly TRBD1 on 6 matching bases. Germline V lookup: CDR1 MDHEN, CDR2 SYDVKM. The V gene lost 2 bases and the J gene lost 7 bases, with 12 bases spanning the gap. The CDR3 contains 14 residues.

The chain recombines TRBV5-4 with TRBJ1-2, with TRBD1 matching 7 bases. V trimming: 4 bases; J trimming: 5 bases; junction bases outside the gene matches: 11. Germline CDR1 and CDR2: SGHNT and YYREEE (reference sequence). The CDR3 has 15 residues. CDR3 DNA sequence: TGTGCCAGCAGCCTCAGGACAGGTGGGGTGTATGGCTACACCTTC. Its translation: CASSLRTGGVYGYTF.